This record covers a single T cell receptor beta chain. The antigen remains undetermined. This CDR3 is also generated by other DNA sequences in the sample. The data are from a study of cytomegalovirus exposure and HLA in healthy donors. Background on the study: In an earlier analysis, almost 120 million unique TCR beta sequences were found from some 170 million T cells. Study-level results: Analysis performed later showed TCR beta chains linked to HLA being more clonally expanded than equally common others. The authors excluded some V segments, including TRBV6-2 and TRBV6-3, as indistinguishable. DRB1 showed the most TCR associations and HLA-C the fewest in a later analysis, as rates varied by HLA locus.

Germline V lookup: CDR1 SGHAT, CDR2 FQDESV (reference sequence). The V end was cut by 7 bases, the J end by 5 bases, with 20 bases between. The CDR3 has 15 amino acids. Researchers ran the PCR with 60 Vbeta and 13 Jbeta primers. Produced via immunoSEQ multiplex PCR; TCRdb's table is partial and in-frame only. This table has 100,000 or so clones, roughly 74% appearing once. The TCR originated in a woman between 40 and 50 years old in good health and CMV-seronegative. Input material: PBMCs. The chain recombines TRBV11-1 with TRBJ2-5, with TRBD2 as a possible D gene (5 bases). This chain's CDR3 is CASTSPGLTMETQYF. The CDR3 DNA reads TGTGCCAGCACCTCGCCTGGACTCACAATGGAGACCCAGTACTTC.